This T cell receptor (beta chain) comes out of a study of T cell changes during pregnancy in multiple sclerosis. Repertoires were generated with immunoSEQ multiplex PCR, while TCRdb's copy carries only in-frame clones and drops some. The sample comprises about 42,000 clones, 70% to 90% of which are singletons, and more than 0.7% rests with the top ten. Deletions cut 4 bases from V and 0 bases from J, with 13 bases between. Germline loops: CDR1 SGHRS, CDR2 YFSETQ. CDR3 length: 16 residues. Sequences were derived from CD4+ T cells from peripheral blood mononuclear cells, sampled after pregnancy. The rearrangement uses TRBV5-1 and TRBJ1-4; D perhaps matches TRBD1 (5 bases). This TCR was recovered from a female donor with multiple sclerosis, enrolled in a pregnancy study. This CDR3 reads CASSLDSFATNEKLFF. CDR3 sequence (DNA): TGCGCCAGCAGCCTAGACAGCTTTGCAACTAATGAAAAACTGTTTTTT.